This TCR beta chain came from a study of immune evolution from preneoplasia to lung adenocarcinoma. Study findings and constraints: Later-stage lesions seemingly showed higher T cell density and diversity than normal lung. Normal lung had the highest top T cell clone frequencies.

In regard to this clone: The target antigen is unknown.

The assay was immunoSEQ multiplex PCR, and TCRdb's table has in-frame clones only and misses some. The data hold about 41,000 clones, with around 85% observed a single time. Resections took place in Japan or China from about 2014 to 2017. Macro-dissection enriched premalignant or tumor cells before nucleic acid extraction. This clonotype was obtained from a person aged 55 to 75 with lung adenocarcinoma. The specimen sequenced was FFPE invasive lung adenocarcinoma tissue.

The CDR3 bases are TGTGCCAGCAGCCCCCTCCCCACTAGCTACAATGAGCAGTTCTTC. Its translation: CASSPLPTSYNEQFF. The chain recombines TRBV9 with TRBJ2-1; tentative D call: TRBD2 (5 bases). Per the germline V gene, CDR1 is SGDLS and CDR2 is YYNGEE. The CDR3 consists of 15 residues. The V gene lost 4 bases and the J gene lost 3 bases, with 14 bases spanning the gap.